This TCR beta chain was sequenced during a study of shared clonotypes between healthy human individuals. The data were produced by immunoSEQ multiplex PCR, yet TCRdb's version contains in-frame clones alone and is incomplete. The sample holds about 680,000 clones, 73% seen once. This CDR3 is 15 amino acids long. V was pared by 6 bases and J by 7 bases, with 7 bases of the junction left unmatched. Looked up from germline, CDR1 is LNHDA and CDR2 is SQIVND (reference sequence). The sequencing input was memory CD4+ T cells sorted from blood. Documented subset: CD45RA-negative fraction. The chain carries TRBV19 and TRBJ1-4; 11 bases align to TRBD1. This TCR came from a woman aged 25 to 39 in good health. The CDR3 protein is CASRIRTGGLEKLFF. CDR3 DNA sequence: TGTGCCAGTAGGATCAGGACAGGGGGCCTTGAAAAACTGTTTTTT.